Below are 19 T cell receptor beta chains sequenced from a single sample in a study of T cell clonotyping in hematopoietic cell transplantation. The method was immunoSEQ multiplex PCR; TCRdb's version includes in-frame clones alone and lacks a portion of them. The sample has about 11,000 clones; approximately 90% are singletons. The sequenced sample was peripheral blood mononuclear cells. The receptors were gathered from a woman in her forties or fifties in good health. Some clones in this sample may be carry-over from other donors' samples.

This chain joins TRBV30 and TRBJ2-7; TRBD2 matches at 10 bases. The trim removed 5 bases at V and 4 bases at J, leaving 2 bases unmatched. The CDR3 length is 12 residues. Germline V gives CDR1 GTSNPN, CDR2 SVGIG (reference sequence). CDR3 residues: CAWGLADYEQYF. CDR3 nucleotide sequence: TGTGCCTGGGGACTAGCGGATTACGAGCAGTACTTC.

The chain is built from TRBV6-5 and TRBJ1-4; D is undetermined. There are 15 residues in the CDR3. V was pared by 6 bases and J by 7 bases, with 18 bases between. Germline lookup yields CDR1 MNHEY and CDR2 SVGAGI. The CDR3 DNA follows: TGTGCCAGCAGCCGGCAGGCGGTCTGGAGTGAAAAACTGTTTTTT. Its protein is CASSRQAVWSEKLFF.

This clone was detected once. V and J are TRBV10-3 and TRBJ2-2, with unresolved D. Between the trimmed V and J ends, which lost 3 bases and 6 bases, there was a span of 11 bases. CDR1 is ENHRY and CDR2 is SYGVKD in the germline V gene. The CDR3 is 14 residues long. CDR3 sequence: CAISDRTRAGELFF. The CDR3 nucleotides read TGTGCCATCAGTGACCGAACAAGGGCCGGGGAGCTGTTTTTT.

The chain has TRBV29-1 and TRBJ2-1, with D possibly being TRBD2 (6 bases). From germline, CDR1 is SQVTM and CDR2 ANQGSEA. Trimming took off 2 bases at V and 0 bases at J, with 14 bases between the two ends. This CDR3 region has 16 residues. The CDR3 coding sequence is TGCAGCGTTGAACCGGGAGTAAGCAGCTCCTACAATGAGCAGTTCTTC. Translating gives CSVEPGVSSSYNEQFF.

The V gene is TRBV7-3, the J gene TRBJ2-7; D assignment may be TRBD1 or TRBD2 (6 bases each). This CDR3 is built from 14 residues. From germline, CDR1 is SGHTA and CDR2 FQGTGA. Trimming pared 4 bases from V and 6 bases from J, leaving 16 bases between. CDR3 protein: CASSSQGGGREQYF. The DNA of the CDR3 is TGTGCCAGCAGCTCCCAGGGTGGGGGGCGCGAGCAGTACTTC.

The J gene is TRBJ2-7, the V gene TRBV25-1; a weak D match, TRBD1 (5 bases). From germline, CDR1 is MGHDK and CDR2 SYGVNS. The CDR3 spans 13 residues. Trimming left V 5 bases short and J 7 bases short, with 15 bases between. The CDR3 sequence: CASSPTIRGEQYF. The CDR3 region has the DNA TGTGCCAGCAGTCCAACGATAAGGGGAGAGCAGTACTTC.

This chain uses TRBV9 with TRBJ2-5, with 8 positions matching TRBD2. V trimming: 0 bases; J trimming: 7 bases; junction bases outside the gene matches: 8. Per the germline V gene, CDR1 is SGDLS and CDR2 is YYNGEE. CDR3 length equals 15 residues. The CDR3 loop reads CASSVGGGQWGTQYF. CDR3 nucleotides: TGTGCCAGCAGCGTAGGCGGGGGGCAATGGGGGACCCAGTACTTC.

The chain carries TRBV20-1 and TRBJ1-1; no clear D. The germline gives CDR1 DFQATT, CDR2 SNEGSKA (reference sequence). The CDR3 spans 8 residues. V was clipped by 1 base and J by 12 bases, with 3 bases between them. The CDR3 nucleotides read TGCAGTGCTAGAGCACCTTTCTTT. Protein sequence: CSARAPFF.

V is TRBV29-1 and J is TRBJ2-1; TRBD2 matches 8 bases. V lost 3 bases to trimming and J lost 9 bases; unmatched junction nucleotides: 10. Looked up from germline, CDR1 is SQVTM and CDR2 is ANQGSEA. The CDR3 loop spans 14 amino acids. The CDR3 DNA reads TGCAGCGTTGATCGCGCGGGGGGTAGGAGTGAGCAGTTCTTC. Translated, it gives CSVDRAGGRSEQFF.

This clone was seen a single time. The chain recombines TRBV19 with TRBJ1-6, with 7 bases lining up with TRBD1. V lost 5 bases to trimming and J lost 8 bases; unmatched junction nucleotides: 6. The CDR3 length is 14 residues. Germline lookup yields CDR1 LNHDA and CDR2 SQIVND (reference sequence). CDR3 residues: CASSLWTGDSPLHF. DNA of the CDR3: TGTGCCAGTAGTCTCTGGACAGGCGATTCACCCCTCCACTTT.

The CDR3: CASSFGGGAYNEQFF. As DNA, the CDR3 is TGTGCCAGCAGCTTCGGCGGGGGGGCTTACAATGAGCAGTTCTTC. The J gene is TRBJ2-1, the V gene TRBV5-4, with 9 positions matching TRBD2. Germline CDR1 SGHNT, CDR2 YYREEE (reference sequence). V lost 2 bases, J lost 4 bases, and 4 bases stayed unmatched. This CDR3 spans 15 amino acids.

The chain recombines TRBV6-6 with TRBJ2-7; 9 bases align to TRBD1. With 5 bases clipped from V and 3 bases from J, the junction kept 5 bases outside the gene matches. CDR3 size: 14 residues. Germline values: CDR1 MNHNY, CDR2 SVGAGI (reference sequence). The chain's CDR3 is CASSRGDRVYEQYF. The DNA for the CDR3 is TGTGCCAGCAGTAGGGGGGACAGGGTCTACGAGCAGTACTTC.

V usage is TRBV5-1 and J usage is TRBJ2-1, with D unclear. The germline CDR1 and CDR2 sequences are SGHRS and YFSETQ. CDR3 length: 15 residues. Trimming took 3 bases from V and 5 from J, leaving 15 bases between them. The CDR3 bases are TGCGCCAGCAGCTGGGCCGCAGGCCCAAACAATGAGCAGTTCTTC. Its protein product is CASSWAAGPNNEQFF.

V gene TRBV30 combines with J gene TRBJ1-6; D gene ambiguous. The CDR3 length is 13 residues. V gave up 0 bases and J gave up 8 bases, with 8 bases separating them. Germline CDR1 and CDR2: GTSNPN and SVGIG (reference sequence). The CDR3 loop reads CAWSVQIDSPLHF. CDR3 bases: TGTGCCTGGAGTGTACAAATTGATTCACCCCTCCACTTT.

The CDR3 coding sequence is TGTGCCAGCAGCCAAGACGGAAGGGGTGGCTACACCTTC. Encoded protein: CASSQDGRGGYTF. The chain links TRBV14 to TRBJ1-2; possibly TRBD1 for D (5 bases). CDR1 is SGHDN, CDR2 FVKESK, per germline. Trimming cost V 0 bases and J 7 bases, with 9 bases left between them. CDR3 size: 13 residues.

The chain employs TRBV5-6 and TRBJ2-1; tentatively, D is TRBD2 (5 bases). Germline values: CDR1 SGHDT, CDR2 YYEEEE. The CDR3 spans 16 residues. V dropped 4 bases and J dropped 9 bases, with 23 bases sitting between them. The CDR3: CASSREPADYSGEQFF. CDR3 nucleotides: TGTGCCAGCAGCCGGGAACCTGCTGATTACTCCGGTGAGCAGTTCTTC.

The V and J genes are TRBV23-1 and TRBJ1-2, with D maybe TRBD1 (6 bases). TRBV23-1 is filed as an ORF, its function uncertain. The germline V and J ends were trimmed by 3 bases and 0 bases, with 14 bases remaining between them. CDR3 size: 16 residues. CDR3 region: CASSHPTGSSNYGYTF. Written as DNA, the CDR3 is TGCGCCAGCAGTCACCCGACAGGATCTTCTAACTATGGCTACACCTTC.

The chain links TRBV28 to TRBJ1-1; no clear D gene. V was cut by 6 bases and J by 10 bases, with 15 bases left in between. The CDR3 contains 12 residues. CDR1 is MDHEN and CDR2 is SYDVKM in the germline V gene. CDR3 amino acids: CASSRSSRTAFF. The CDR3 region has the DNA TGTGCCAGCAGCCGGAGCTCCCGAACAGCTTTCTTT.

The genes are TRBV5-6 and TRBJ1-2, with 9 bases aligning to TRBD1. CDR1 and CDR2 from the germline V gene are SGHDT and YYEEEE. The CDR3 is made up of 14 amino acids. The V gene end was trimmed by 5 bases and the J gene end by 6 bases; junction bases not matched to a gene: 8. CDR3 amino acids: CASRWDRVRDGYTF. The CDR3 DNA sequence: TGTGCCAGCAGGTGGGACAGGGTAAGGGATGGCTACACCTTC.